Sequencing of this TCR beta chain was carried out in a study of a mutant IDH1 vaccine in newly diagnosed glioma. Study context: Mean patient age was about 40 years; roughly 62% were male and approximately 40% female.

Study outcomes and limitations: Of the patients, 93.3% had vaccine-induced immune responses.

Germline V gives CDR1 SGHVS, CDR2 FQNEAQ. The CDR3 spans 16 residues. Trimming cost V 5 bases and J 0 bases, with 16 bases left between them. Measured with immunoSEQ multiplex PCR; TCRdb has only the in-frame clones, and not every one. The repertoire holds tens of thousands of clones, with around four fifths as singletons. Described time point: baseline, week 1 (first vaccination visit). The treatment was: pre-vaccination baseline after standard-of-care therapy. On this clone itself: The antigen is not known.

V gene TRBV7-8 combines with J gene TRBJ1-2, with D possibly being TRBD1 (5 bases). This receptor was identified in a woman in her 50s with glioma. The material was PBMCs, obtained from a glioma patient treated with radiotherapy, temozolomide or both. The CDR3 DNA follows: TGTGCCAGCAGCCCAGGAGGGGTTGGAGCTAACTATGGCTACACCTTC. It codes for CASSPGGVGANYGYTF.